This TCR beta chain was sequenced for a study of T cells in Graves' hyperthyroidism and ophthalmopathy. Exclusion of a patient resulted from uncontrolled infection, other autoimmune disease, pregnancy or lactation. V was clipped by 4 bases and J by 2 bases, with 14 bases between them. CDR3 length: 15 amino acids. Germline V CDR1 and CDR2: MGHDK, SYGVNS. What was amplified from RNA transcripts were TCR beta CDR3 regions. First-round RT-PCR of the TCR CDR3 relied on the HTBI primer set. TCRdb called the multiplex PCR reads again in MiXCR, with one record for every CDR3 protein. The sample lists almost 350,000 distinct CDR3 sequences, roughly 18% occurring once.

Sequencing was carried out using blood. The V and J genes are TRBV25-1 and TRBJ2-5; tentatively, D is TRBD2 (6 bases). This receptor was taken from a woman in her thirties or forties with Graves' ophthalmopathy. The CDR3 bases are TGTGCCAGCAGTGCGCCAGCGGGTGAGCAAGAGACCCAGTACTTC. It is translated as CASSAPAGEQETQYF.